These 26 T cell receptor beta chains were all obtained from the same sample, sequenced in a study of blood T cell repertoires in COVID-19. Clones were sequenced by immunoSEQ multiplex PCR, and TCRdb holds only the in-frame ones, with some missing. The sample holds approximately 250,000 clones, 65% to 90% seen once. The sample taken for sequencing was peripheral blood. Every receptor here comes from a woman aged 70-85 years with COVID-19, enrolled during active disease.

The chain has TRBV7-2 and TRBJ2-2; D ambiguous. V was cut by 0 bases and J by 9 bases, with 11 bases left in between. This CDR3 spans 14 amino acids. The V gene's germline CDR1 is SGHTA and CDR2 FQGNSA. CDR3 sequence (DNA): TGTGCCAGCAGCTTAGCGCGGTCGAGAAGGGAGCTGTTTTTT. Translating gives CASSLARSRRELFF.

Written as DNA, the CDR3 is TGTGCCAGTAGTAGACAGGGGGCCCTCCCGAACACTGAAGCTTTCTTT. Its protein product is CASSRQGALPNTEAFF. The V call is TRBV19, the J call TRBJ1-1; 10 bases agree with TRBD1. Germline assignment: CDR1 LNHDA and CDR2 SQIVND (reference sequence). The CDR3 has 16 amino acids. Trimming at V came to 4 bases and at J to 1 base, leaving 6 bases not matched to a gene.

A few counts support this clone. The V gene is TRBV18, the J gene TRBJ2-2; no definite D call. The CDR3 runs 15 residues. The V end lost 4 bases, the J end lost 8 bases, and 17 bases lay between the germline ends. Germline CDR1 KGHSH, CDR2 LQKENI. The CDR3 nucleotides read TGTGCCAGCTCACTACCGATCAGTCGTACGGGGGAGCTGTTTTTT. It specifies CASSLPISRTGELFF. The full variable domain, in which reference TRBV18 and TRBJ2-2 provide the parts outside the CDR3, is NAGVMQNPRHLVRRRGQEARLRCSPMKGHSHVYWYRQLPEEGLKFMVYLQKENIIDESGMPKERFSAEFPKEGPSILRIQQVVRGDSAAYFCASSLPISRTGELFFGEGSRLTVL.

This chain uses TRBV7-8 with TRBJ2-4; D call uncertain. V gave up 3 bases and J gave up 0 bases, with 9 bases separating them. Germline-derived CDR1 and CDR2 are SGHVS and FQNEAQ. CDR3 size: 15 residues. In nucleotides, the CDR3 is TGTGCCAGCAGCTTGGTACCGAGAGCCAAAAACATTCAGTACTTC. Amino acid sequence: CASSLVPRAKNIQYF.

This chain's CDR3 is CASKAGENEQYF. CDR3 DNA sequence: TGTGCCAGCAAGGCAGGGGAGAACGAGCAGTACTTC. This sequence joins TRBV2 and TRBJ2-7; D possibly corresponds to TRBD1 (6 bases). This CDR3 has 12 amino acids. V lost 7 bases to trimming and J lost 5 bases, with 12 bases between them. The germline gives CDR1 SNHLY, CDR2 FYNNEI.

The chain employs TRBV19 and TRBJ2-7, with TRBD2 matching 9 bases. The V and J ends lost 4 bases and 2 bases, in that order; junction bases with no gene match: 6. The germline CDR1 and CDR2 sequences are LNHDA and SQIVND (reference sequence). CDR3 length equals 15 residues. DNA for the CDR3: TGTGCCAGTAGTAGAGATAGCGGGGGCCCCTACGAGCAGTACTTC. Amino acids: CASSRDSGGPYEQYF.

The chain has TRBV11-3 and TRBJ1-2; 7 positions agree with TRBD1. The CDR3 spans 15 residues. Germline CDR1 and CDR2: SGHNT and YENEEA. V was pared by 5 bases and J by 8 bases, with 14 bases of the junction left unmatched. The CDR3 sequence is CASSLRDRVGRGYTF. Written as DNA, the CDR3 is TGTGCCAGCAGCCTTAGAGACAGGGTCGGGCGAGGCTACACCTTC. Using reference TRBV11-3 and TRBJ1-2 for the parts outside the CDR3, the full variable domain is EAGVVQSPRYKIIEKKQPVAFWCNPISGHNTLYWYLQNLGQGPELLIRYENEEAVDDSQLPKDRFSAERLKGVDSTLKIQPAELGDSAVYLCASSLRDRVGRGYTFGSGTRLTVV.

V is TRBV5-1 and J is TRBJ1-4, with D unclear. Germline V gene sequence: CDR1 SGHRS, CDR2 YFSETQ. The length of the CDR3 is 13 residues. V lost 0 bases, J lost 8 bases, and 8 bases lay in between. The DNA for the CDR3 is TGCGCCAGCAGCTTGGTAGAGGGAGAAAAACTGTTTTTT. As protein: CASSLVEGEKLFF.

This chain links TRBV24-1 with TRBJ2-7, with 10 bases aligning to TRBD2. Germline CDR1 and CDR2: KGHDR and SFDVKD. The CDR3 spans 15 residues. The V gene end was trimmed by 5 bases and the J gene end by 5 bases; junction bases not matched to a gene: 8. In nucleotides, the CDR3 is TGTGCCACCAGTGCCCATAGCGGGGGGTTGAACGAGCAGTACTTC. Amino acids: CATSAHSGGLNEQYF.

This chain uses TRBV10-3 with TRBJ1-2, with 8 bases lining up with TRBD1. From germline, CDR1 is ENHRY and CDR2 SYGVKD. V was pared by 8 bases and J by 0 bases, with 14 bases of the junction left unmatched. This CDR3 comprises 17 residues. CDR3 nucleotides: TGTGCCATCTCCTTTGATCAACAGGGGGGAACTAACTATGGCTACACCTTC. Translating it yields CAISFDQQGGTNYGYTF.

This clone showed up just a few times. In DNA form, the CDR3 reads TGCGCCAGCAGCTCGGCCAACGGACAGGGGGCTTACGAGCAGTACTTC. As protein: CASSSANGQGAYEQYF. The chain uses TRBV5-1 and TRBJ2-7, with 11 bases aligning to TRBD1. Germline V CDR1 and CDR2: SGHRS, YFSETQ. The junction had 9 bases not matched to a gene; V was cut back by 3 bases and J by 4 bases. This CDR3 is 16 amino acids long. Variable domain in full (rest from reference TRBV5-1 and TRBJ2-7): KAGVTQTPRYLIKTRGQQVTLSCSPISGHRSVSWYQQTPGQGLQFLFEYFSETQRNKGNFPGRFSGRQFSNSRSEMNVSTLELGDSALYLCASSSANGQGAYEQYFGPGTRLTVT.

The chain carries TRBV27 and TRBJ2-7, with D perhaps TRBD2 (5 bases). This CDR3 contains 14 residues. The germline gives CDR1 MNHEY, CDR2 SMNVEV (reference sequence). Deletions cut 3 bases from V and 3 bases from J, with 12 bases between. The CDR3 nucleotides are TGTGCCAGCAGTTTTGCATCGGGGATCTACGAGCAGTACTTC. This sequence encodes CASSFASGIYEQYF.

This clone has more than one count but fewer than ten. This rearrangement joins TRBV4-2 to TRBJ1-3; the match to TRBD1 covers 7 bases. The CDR3 is 15 amino acids. V was pared by 0 bases and J by 4 bases, with 3 bases of the junction left unmatched. From germline, CDR1 is LGHNA and CDR2 YNFKEQ. The CDR3 sequence is CASSQDAGGGNTIYF. CDR3 DNA sequence: TGTGCCAGCAGCCAAGATGCAGGGGGGGGAAACACCATATATTTT.

The chain couples TRBV2 to TRBJ2-5; D is possibly TRBD2 (8 bases). V was cut by 8 bases and J by 0 bases, with 16 bases left in between. Germline assignment: CDR1 SNHLY and CDR2 FYNNEI. CDR3 size: 15 residues. CDR3 nucleotide sequence: TGTGCCAGCCGGGAGGGGGCCCCTTACCAAGAGACCCAGTACTTC. Translating gives CASREGAPYQETQYF.

The chain joins TRBV5-1 to TRBJ2-7; tentatively, D is TRBD1 (6 bases). This CDR3 contains 15 residues. Germline CDR1 is SGHRS and CDR2 is YFSETQ. V was pared by 4 bases and J by 4 bases, with 18 bases between. DNA of the CDR3: TGCGCCAGCAGCCCCCCATTACAGGGTCAATACGAGCAGTACTTC. This encodes CASSPPLQGQYEQYF.

The chain carries TRBV5-1 and TRBJ2-5, with D possibly matching TRBD2 (5 bases). The V end was cut by 6 bases, the J end by 5 bases, with 11 bases between. Germline V gene lookup returns CDR1 SGHRS and CDR2 YFSETQ. The length of the CDR3 is 12 residues. The CDR3 sequence is CASIGIGETQYF. The CDR3 DNA is TGCGCCAGCATCGGGATAGGGGAGACCCAGTACTTC.

For the CDR3, the DNA is TGTGCCAGCATATACAGGGACTATGGCTACACCTTC. This gives the protein CASIYRDYGYTF. J is TRBJ1-2 and V is TRBV6-5, with D possibly TRBD1 on 6 matching bases. CDR1 MNHEY and CDR2 SVGAGI come from the germline V gene. CDR3 size: 12 residues. Between the trimmed V and J ends, which lost 7 bases and 3 bases, there was a span of 9 bases.

The sample holds one count of this clone. This chain uses TRBV7-2 with TRBJ1-3; D unresolved. The ends were cut back, 1 base at V and 8 bases at J, with 12 bases in the middle. Germline V CDR1 and CDR2: SGHTA, FQGNSA. The CDR3 is made up of 14 amino acids. The CDR3 here is CASSLGREVDTIYF. The CDR3 nucleotides read TGTGCCAGCAGCTTAGGAAGGGAGGTAGACACCATATATTTT.

The chain links TRBV18 to TRBJ2-2; a weak D match, TRBD1 (7 bases). Between the trimmed V and J ends, which lost 8 bases and 2 bases, there was a span of 12 bases. The CDR3 is 14 amino acids. From germline, CDR1 is KGHSH and CDR2 LQKENI. CDR3 DNA sequence: TGTGCCAGCGCGGGACAGCCAAACACCGGGGAGCTGTTTTTT. Its protein is CASAGQPNTGELFF.

This chain uses TRBV2 with TRBJ1-2; a possible D gene is TRBD1 (6 bases). The germline V and J ends were trimmed by 3 bases and 0 bases, with 29 bases remaining between them. The germline V gene has CDR1 SNHLY and CDR2 FYNNEI. The CDR3 length is 21 residues. For the CDR3, the DNA is TGTGCCAGCAGTGATGCAGGCCGGGGACGGGACAAGCACGGTTCTAACTATGGCTACACCTTC. The encoded protein is CASSDAGRGRDKHGSNYGYTF.

This chain links TRBV28 with TRBJ1-1, with 8 bases aligning to TRBD1. This CDR3 contains 14 residues. Germline lookup yields CDR1 MDHEN and CDR2 SYDVKM. After removal of 6 bases from V and 10 bases from J, the junction contained 13 bases not matched to a gene. Written as DNA, the CDR3 is TGTGCCAGCAGCCCGTCCAGACAGGGGACGTCAGCTTTCTTT. It yields the protein CASSPSRQGTSAFF. The full variable domain, in which reference TRBV28 and TRBJ1-1 provide the parts outside the CDR3, is DVKVTQSSRYLVKRTGEKVFLECVQDMDHENMFWYRQDPGLGLRLIYFSYDVKMKEKGDIPEGYSVSREKKERFSLILESASTNQTSMYLCASSPSRQGTSAFFGQGTRLTVV.

This clone appeared once. This rearrangement joins TRBV13 to TRBJ2-5; 9 bases match TRBD1. This CDR3 is 15 amino acids long. Germline assignment: CDR1 PRHDT and CDR2 FYEKMQ (reference sequence). The junction had 10 bases not matched to a gene; V was cut back by 6 bases and J by 5 bases. The CDR3 protein is CASSSGQGRLETQYF. The CDR3 DNA reads as TGTGCCAGCAGTTCCGGACAGGGGAGGTTGGAGACCCAGTACTTC.

The chain carries TRBV24-1 and TRBJ1-1; 10 bases match TRBD1. The CDR3 contains 14 residues. V was pared by 0 bases and J by 10 bases, with 4 bases of the junction left unmatched. CDR1 and CDR2 from the germline V gene are KGHDR and SFDVKD. DNA of the CDR3: TGTGCCACCAGTGATTTGGGGACAGGGGACGGAGCTTTCTTT. Amino acids: CATSDLGTGDGAFF.

The rearrangement links TRBV7-2 to TRBJ2-5; 11 bases match TRBD2. The germline CDR1 and CDR2 sequences are SGHTA and FQGNSA. J was trimmed by 4 bases and V by 3 bases; bases with no gene match: 1. The CDR3 is 14 residues long. The CDR3 spells CASSFSGGAETQYF. In DNA form, the CDR3 reads TGTGCCAGCAGCTTTAGCGGGGGGGCAGAGACCCAGTACTTC.

The genes are TRBV4-3 and TRBJ1-1; D is unresolved. CDR1 and CDR2 (germline): LGHNA, YSLEER. Trimming took off 0 bases at V and 7 bases at J, with 9 bases between the two ends. The CDR3 is 13 amino acids. CDR3 bases: TGCGCCAGCAGCCAAGAACGAACTTTTGAAGCTTTCTTT. Amino acids: CASSQERTFEAFF.

The rearrangement links TRBV19 to TRBJ2-2, with a tentative D call TRBD2 (6 bases). Germline V CDR1 and CDR2: LNHDA, SQIVND (reference sequence). Between the trimmed V and J ends, which lost 4 bases and 3 bases, there was a span of 15 bases. The CDR3 covers 16 residues. CDR3 DNA: TGTGCCAGTAGTACTAGACTAGGTGGGGACACCGGGGAGCTGTTTTTT. As protein: CASSTRLGGDTGELFF.